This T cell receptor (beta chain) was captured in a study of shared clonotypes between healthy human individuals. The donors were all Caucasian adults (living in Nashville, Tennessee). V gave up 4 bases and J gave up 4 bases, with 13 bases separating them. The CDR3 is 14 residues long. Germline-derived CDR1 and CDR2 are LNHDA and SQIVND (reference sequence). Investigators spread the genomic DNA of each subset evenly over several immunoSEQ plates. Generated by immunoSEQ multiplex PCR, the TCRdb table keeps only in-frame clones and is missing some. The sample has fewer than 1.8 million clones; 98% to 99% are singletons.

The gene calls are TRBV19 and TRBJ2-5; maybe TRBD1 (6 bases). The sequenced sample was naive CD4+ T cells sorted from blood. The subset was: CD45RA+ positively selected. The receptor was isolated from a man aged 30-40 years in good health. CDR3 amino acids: CASSTQGRGETQYF. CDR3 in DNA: TGTGCCAGTAGTACACAGGGTAGGGGAGAGACCCAGTACTTC.